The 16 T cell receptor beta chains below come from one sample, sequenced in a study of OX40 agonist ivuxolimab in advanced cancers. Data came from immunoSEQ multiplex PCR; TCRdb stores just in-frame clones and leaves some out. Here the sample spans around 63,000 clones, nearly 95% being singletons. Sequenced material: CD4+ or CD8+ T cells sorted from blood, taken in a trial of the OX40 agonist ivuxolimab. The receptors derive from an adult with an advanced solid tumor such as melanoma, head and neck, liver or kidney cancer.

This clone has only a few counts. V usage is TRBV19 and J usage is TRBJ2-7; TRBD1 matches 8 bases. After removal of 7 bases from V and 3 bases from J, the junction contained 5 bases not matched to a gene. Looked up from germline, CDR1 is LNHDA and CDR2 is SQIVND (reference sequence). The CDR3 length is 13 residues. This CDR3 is CASTSGTGYEQYF. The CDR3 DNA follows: TGTGCCAGTACCTCCGGGACAGGCTACGAGCAGTACTTC.

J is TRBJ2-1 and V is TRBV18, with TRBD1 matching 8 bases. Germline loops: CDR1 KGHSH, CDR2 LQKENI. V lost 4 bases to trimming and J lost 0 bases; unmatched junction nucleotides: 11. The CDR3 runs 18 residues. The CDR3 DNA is TGTGCCAGCTCACTCCAGGGGGCGGGGCCCAGCTCCTACAATGAGCAGTTCTTC. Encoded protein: CASSLQGAGPSSYNEQFF.

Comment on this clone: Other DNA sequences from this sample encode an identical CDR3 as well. CDR3 in DNA: TGTGCCAGCAGTTTGCAGGGTGGTGAGCAGTACTTC. Amino acid sequence: CASSLQGGEQYF. V usage is TRBV27 and J usage is TRBJ2-7; a weak D match, TRBD1 (5 bases). The CDR3 has 12 residues. Per the germline V gene, CDR1 is MNHEY and CDR2 is SMNVEV (reference sequence). Trimming pared 3 bases from V and 7 bases from J, leaving 10 bases between.

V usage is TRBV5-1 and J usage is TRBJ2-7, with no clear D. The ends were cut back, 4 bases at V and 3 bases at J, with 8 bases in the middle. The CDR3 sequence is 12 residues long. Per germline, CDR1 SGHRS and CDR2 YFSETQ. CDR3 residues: CASSAPSYEQYF. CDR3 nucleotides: TGCGCCAGCAGCGCGCCTAGCTACGAGCAGTACTTC.

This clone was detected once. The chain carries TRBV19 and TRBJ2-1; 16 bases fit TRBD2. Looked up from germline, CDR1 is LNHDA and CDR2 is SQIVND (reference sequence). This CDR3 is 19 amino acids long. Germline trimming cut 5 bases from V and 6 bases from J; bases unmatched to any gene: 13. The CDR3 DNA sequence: TGTGCCAGTAGTGACCAGGGACTAGCGGGAGGGCCTTCTATCAATGAGCAGTTCTTC. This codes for CASSDQGLAGGPSINEQFF.

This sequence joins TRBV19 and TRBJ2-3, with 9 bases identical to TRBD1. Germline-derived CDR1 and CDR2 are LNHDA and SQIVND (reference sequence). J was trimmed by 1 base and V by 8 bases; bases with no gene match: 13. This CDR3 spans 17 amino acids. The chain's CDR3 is CASQGQGSRMGTDTQYF. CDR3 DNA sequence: TGTGCCAGTCAGGGACAGGGATCCCGAATGGGCACAGATACGCAGTATTTT.

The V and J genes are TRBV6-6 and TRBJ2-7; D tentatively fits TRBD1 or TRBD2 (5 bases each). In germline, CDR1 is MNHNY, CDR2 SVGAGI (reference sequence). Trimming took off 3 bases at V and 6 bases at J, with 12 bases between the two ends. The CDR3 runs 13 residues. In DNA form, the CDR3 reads TGTGCCAGCAGTTATGTGGCAGGGAGCGAGCAGTACTTC. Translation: CASSYVAGSEQYF.

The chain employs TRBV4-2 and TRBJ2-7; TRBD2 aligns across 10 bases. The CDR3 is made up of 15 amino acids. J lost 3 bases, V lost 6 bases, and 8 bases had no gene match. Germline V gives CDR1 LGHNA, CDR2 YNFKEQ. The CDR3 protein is CASSQELAGLYEQYF. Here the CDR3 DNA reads TGTGCCAGCAGTCAGGAACTAGCGGGGCTCTACGAGCAGTACTTC.

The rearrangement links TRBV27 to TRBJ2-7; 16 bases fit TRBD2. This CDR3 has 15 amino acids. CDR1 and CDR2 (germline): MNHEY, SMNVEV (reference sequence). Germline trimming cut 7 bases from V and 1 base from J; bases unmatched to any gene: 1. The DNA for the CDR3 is TGTGCCAGCATGGGACTAGCGGGAGGGTCCTACGAGCAGTACTTC. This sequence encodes CASMGLAGGSYEQYF.

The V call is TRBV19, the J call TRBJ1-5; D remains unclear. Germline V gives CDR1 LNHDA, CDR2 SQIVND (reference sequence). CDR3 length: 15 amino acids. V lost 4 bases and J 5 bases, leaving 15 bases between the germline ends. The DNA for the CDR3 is TGTGCCAGTAGTAAGTCCCCCAGTCCATATCAGCCCCAGCATTTT. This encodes CASSKSPSPYQPQHF.

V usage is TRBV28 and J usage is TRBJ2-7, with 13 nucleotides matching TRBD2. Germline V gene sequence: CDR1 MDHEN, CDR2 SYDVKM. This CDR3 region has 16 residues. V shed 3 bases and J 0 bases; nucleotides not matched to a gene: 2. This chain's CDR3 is CASSFRTSGSSYEQYF. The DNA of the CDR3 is TGTGCCAGCAGTTTTCGGACTAGCGGGAGCTCCTACGAGCAGTACTTC. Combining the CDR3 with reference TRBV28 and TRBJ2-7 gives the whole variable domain DVKVTQSSRYLVKRTGEKVFLECVQDMDHENMFWYRQDPGLGLRLIYFSYDVKMKEKGDIPEGYSVSREKKERFSLILESASTNQTSMYLCASSFRTSGSSYEQYFGPGTRLTVT.

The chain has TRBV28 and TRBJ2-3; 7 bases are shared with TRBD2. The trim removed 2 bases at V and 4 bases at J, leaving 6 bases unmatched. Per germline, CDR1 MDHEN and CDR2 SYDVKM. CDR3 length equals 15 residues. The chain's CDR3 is CASSLERRESDTQYF. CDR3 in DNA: TGTGCCAGCAGTTTAGAAAGGCGGGAGTCAGATACGCAGTATTTT.

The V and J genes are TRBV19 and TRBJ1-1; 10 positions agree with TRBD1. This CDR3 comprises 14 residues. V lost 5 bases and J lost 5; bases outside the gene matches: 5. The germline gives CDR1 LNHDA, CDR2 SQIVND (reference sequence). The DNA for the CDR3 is TGTGCCAGTAGTTTGGGGACAGGGGTTACTGAAGCTTTCTTT. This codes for CASSLGTGVTEAFF. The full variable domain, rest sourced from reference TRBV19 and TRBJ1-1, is DGGITQSPKYLFRKEGQNVTLSCEQNLNHDAMYWYRQDPGQGLRLIYYSQIVNDFQKGDIAEGYSVSREKKESFPLTVTSAQKNPTAFYLCASSLGTGVTEAFFGQGTRLTVV.

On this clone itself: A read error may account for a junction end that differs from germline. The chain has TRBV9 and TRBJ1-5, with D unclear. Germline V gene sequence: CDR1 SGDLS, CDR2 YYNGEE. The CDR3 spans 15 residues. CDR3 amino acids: CTSSVGDGFNQPQHF. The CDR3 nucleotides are TGTACCAGCAGCGTAGGTGATGGGTTCAATCAGCCCCAGCATTTT. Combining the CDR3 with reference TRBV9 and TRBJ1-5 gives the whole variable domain DSGVTQTPKHLITATGQRVTLRCSPRSGDLSVYWYQQSLDQGLQFLIQYYNGEERAKGNILERFSAQQFPDLHSELNLSSLELGDSALYFCTSSVGDGFNQPQHFGDGTRLSIL.

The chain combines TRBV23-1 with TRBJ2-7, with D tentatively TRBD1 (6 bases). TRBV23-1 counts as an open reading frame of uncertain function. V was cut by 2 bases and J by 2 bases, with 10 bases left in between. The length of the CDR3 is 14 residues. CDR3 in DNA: TGCGCCAGCAGTCAACCCCAGGGGCCCTACGAGCAGTACTTC. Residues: CASSQPQGPYEQYF.

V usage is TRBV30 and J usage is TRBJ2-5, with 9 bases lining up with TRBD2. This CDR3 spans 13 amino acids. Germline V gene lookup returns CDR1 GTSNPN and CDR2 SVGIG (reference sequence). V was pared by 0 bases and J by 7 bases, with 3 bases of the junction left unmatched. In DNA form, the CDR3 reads TGTGCCTGGAGTGTCGGCGGGAGGGGGACCCAGTACTTC. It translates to CAWSVGGRGTQYF.